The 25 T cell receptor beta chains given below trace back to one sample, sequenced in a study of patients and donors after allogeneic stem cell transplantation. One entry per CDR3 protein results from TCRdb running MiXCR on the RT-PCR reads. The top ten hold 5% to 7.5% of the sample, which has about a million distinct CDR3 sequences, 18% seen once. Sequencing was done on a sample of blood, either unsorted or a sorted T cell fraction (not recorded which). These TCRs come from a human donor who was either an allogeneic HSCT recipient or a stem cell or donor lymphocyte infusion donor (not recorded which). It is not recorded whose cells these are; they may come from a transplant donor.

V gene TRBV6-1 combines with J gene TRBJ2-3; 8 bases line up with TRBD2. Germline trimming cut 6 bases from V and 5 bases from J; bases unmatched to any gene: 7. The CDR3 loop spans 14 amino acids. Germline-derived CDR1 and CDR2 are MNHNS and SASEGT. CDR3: CASRPAGEEDTQYF. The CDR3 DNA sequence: TGTGCCAGCAGACCAGCGGGAGAGGAAGATACGCAGTATTTT.

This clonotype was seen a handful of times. The CDR3 sequence: CASSLGSANTIYF. Here the CDR3 DNA reads TGTGCCAGCAGTTTAGGCAGCGCAAACACCATATATTTT. The chain is built from TRBV12-3 or TRBV12-4 and TRBJ1-3; D uncertain. The V end lost 1 base, the J end lost 6 bases, and 7 bases lay between the germline ends. The CDR3 runs to 13 residues.

Here the CDR3 reads CASSDRVGEQFF. CDR3 bases: TGTGCCAGCAGCGACAGGGTCGGGGAGCAGTTCTTC. The gene calls are TRBV6-6 and TRBJ2-1, with 7 bases that match TRBD1. Germline V gene sequence: CDR1 MNHNY, CDR2 SVGAGI (reference sequence). This CDR3 is 12 amino acids long. V lost 6 bases, J lost 10 bases, and 6 bases stayed unmatched.

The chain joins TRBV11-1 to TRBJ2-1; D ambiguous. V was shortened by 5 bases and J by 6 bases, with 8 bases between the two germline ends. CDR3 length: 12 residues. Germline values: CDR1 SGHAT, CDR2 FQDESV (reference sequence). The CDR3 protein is CASSTLRNEQFF. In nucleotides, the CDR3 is TGTGCCAGCAGCACCCTTCGCAATGAGCAGTTCTTC.

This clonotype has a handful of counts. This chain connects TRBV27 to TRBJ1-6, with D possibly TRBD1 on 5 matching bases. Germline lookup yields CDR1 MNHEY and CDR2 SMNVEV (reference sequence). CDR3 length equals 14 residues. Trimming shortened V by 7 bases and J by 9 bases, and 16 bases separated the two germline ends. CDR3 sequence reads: CASTTNRRVSPLHF. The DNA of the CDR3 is TGTGCCAGCACTACCAACAGGAGGGTTTCACCCCTCCACTTT.

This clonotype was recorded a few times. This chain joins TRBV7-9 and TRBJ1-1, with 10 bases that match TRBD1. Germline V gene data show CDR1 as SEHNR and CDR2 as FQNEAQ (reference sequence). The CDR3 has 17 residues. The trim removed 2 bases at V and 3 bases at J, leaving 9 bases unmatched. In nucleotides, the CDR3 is TGTGCCAGCAGCTTACGACAGGGGGCGATTAGGGACACTGAAGCTTTCTTT. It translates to CASSLRQGAIRDTEAFF.

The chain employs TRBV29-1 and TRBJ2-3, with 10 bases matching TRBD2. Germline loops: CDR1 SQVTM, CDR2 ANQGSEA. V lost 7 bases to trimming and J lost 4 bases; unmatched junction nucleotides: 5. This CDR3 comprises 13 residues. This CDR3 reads CSGESGGADTQYF. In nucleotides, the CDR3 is TGCAGCGGAGAGAGCGGGGGGGCAGATACGCAGTATTTT.

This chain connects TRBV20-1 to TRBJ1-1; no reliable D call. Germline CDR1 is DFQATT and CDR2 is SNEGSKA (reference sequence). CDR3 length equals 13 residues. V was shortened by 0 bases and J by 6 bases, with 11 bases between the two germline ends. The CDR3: CSARDFSRAEAFF. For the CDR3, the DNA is TGCAGTGCTAGAGATTTTTCGAGGGCTGAAGCTTTCTTT.

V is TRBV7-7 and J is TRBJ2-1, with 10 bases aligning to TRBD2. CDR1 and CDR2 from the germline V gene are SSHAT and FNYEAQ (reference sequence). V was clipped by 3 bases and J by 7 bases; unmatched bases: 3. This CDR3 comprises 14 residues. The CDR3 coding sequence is TGTGCCAGCAGCTTGGCTAGCGGGAGAAATGAGCAGTTCTTC. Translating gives CASSLASGRNEQFF.

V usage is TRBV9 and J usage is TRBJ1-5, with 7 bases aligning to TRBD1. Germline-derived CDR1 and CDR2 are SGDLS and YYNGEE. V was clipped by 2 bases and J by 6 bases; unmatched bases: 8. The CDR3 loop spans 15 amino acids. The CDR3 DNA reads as TGTGCCAGCAGCGTTGGCAGGGGGATAGGTCAGCCCCAGCATTTT. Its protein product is CASSVGRGIGQPQHF.

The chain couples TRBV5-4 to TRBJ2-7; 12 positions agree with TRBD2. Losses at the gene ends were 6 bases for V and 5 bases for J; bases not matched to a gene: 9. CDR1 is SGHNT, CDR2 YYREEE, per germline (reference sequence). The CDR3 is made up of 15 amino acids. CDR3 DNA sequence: TGTGCCAGCAAATTAAGGACTAGCGGGAACAACGAGCAGTACTTC. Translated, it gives CASKLRTSGNNEQYF.

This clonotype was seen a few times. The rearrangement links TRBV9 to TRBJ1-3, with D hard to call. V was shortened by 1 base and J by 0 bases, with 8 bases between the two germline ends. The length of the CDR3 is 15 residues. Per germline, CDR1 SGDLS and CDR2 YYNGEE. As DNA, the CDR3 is TGTGCCAGCAGCGTAACCCTGAGCTCTGGAAACACCATATATTTT. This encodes CASSVTLSSGNTIYF.

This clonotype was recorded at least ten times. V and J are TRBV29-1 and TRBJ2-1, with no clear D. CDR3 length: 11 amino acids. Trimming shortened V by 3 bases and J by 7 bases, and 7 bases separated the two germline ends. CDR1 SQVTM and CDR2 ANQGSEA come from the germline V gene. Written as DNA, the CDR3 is TGCAGCGTTGAGAGTAGGAATGAGCAGTTCTTC. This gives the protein CSVESRNEQFF.

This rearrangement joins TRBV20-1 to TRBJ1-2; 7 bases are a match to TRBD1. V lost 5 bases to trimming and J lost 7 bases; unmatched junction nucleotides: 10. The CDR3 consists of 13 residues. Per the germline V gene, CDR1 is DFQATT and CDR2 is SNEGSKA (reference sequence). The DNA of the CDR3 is TGCAGTGCTCTCGTGACAGGGCGTGTTGGCTACACCTTC. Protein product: CSALVTGRVGYTF.

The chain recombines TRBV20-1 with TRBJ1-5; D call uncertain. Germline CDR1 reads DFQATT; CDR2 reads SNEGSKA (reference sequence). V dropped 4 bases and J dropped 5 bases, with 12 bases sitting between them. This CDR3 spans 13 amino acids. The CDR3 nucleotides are TGCAGTGCTAAAGGACGTATCGATCAGCCCCAGCATTTT. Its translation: CSAKGRIDQPQHF.

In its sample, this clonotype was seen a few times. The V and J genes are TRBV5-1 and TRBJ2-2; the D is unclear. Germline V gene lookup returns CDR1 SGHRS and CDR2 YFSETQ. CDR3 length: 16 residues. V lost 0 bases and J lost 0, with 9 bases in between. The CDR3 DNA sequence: TGCGCCAGCAGCTTGGATAGGAGTCCGAACACCGGGGAGCTGTTTTTT. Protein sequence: CASSLDRSPNTGELFF.

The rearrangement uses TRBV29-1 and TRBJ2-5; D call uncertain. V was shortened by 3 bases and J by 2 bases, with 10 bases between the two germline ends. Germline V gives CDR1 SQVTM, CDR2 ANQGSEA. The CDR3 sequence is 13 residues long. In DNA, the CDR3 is TGCAGCGTTGATAACGGCAGGCAAGAGACCCAGTACTTC. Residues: CSVDNGRQETQYF.

DNA for the CDR3: TGTGCCAGCTCAGCGGGGAGGGGTGACTCCTATGGCTACACCTTC. It translates to CASSAGRGDSYGYTF. J is TRBJ1-2 and V is TRBV18; maybe TRBD1 (5 bases). Between the trimmed V and J ends, which lost 5 bases and 4 bases, there was a span of 17 bases. This CDR3 has 15 residues. CDR1 and CDR2 from the germline V gene are KGHSH and LQKENI.

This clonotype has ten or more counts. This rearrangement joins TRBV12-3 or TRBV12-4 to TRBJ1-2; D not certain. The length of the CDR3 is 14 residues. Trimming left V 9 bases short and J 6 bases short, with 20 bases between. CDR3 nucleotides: TGTGCCAGTTCCCCCCTCCTACCCGCTAATGGCTACACCTTC. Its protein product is CASSPLLPANGYTF.

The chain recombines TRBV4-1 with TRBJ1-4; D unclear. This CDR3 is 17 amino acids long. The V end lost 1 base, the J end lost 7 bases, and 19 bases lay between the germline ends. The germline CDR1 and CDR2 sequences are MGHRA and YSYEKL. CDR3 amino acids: CASSQVGGAKVFEKLFF. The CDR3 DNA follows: TGCGCCAGCAGCCAAGTGGGAGGAGCCAAGGTCTTTGAAAAACTGTTTTTT.

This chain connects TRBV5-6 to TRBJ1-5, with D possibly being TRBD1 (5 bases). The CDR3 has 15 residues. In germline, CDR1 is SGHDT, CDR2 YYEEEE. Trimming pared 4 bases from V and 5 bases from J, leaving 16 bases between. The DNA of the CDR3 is TGTGCCAGCAGCCAAGGACACCGCCGAGATCAGCCCCAGCATTTT. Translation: CASSQGHRRDQPQHF.

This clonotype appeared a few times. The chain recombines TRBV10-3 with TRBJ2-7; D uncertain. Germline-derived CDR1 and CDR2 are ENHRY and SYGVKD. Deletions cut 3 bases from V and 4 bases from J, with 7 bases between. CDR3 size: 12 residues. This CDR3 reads CAISDRRYEQYF. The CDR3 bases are TGTGCCATCAGTGATAGGAGATACGAGCAGTACTTC.

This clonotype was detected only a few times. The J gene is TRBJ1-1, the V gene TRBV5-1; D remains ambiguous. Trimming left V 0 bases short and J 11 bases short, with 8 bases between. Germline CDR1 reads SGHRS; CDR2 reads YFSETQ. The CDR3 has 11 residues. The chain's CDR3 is CASSLEGRAFF. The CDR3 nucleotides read TGCGCCAGCAGCTTGGAAGGGAGGGCTTTCTTT.

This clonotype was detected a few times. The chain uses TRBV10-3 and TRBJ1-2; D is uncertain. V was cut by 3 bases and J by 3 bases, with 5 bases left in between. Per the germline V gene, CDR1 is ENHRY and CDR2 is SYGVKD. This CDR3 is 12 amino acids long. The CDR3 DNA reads TGTGCCATCAGTGACAGATACTATGGCTACACCTTC. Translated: CAISDRYYGYTF.

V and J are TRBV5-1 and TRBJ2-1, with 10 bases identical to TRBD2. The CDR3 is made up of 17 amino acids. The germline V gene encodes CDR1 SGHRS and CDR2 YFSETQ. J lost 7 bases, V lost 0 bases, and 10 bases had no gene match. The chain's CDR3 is CASSLADPAGGWNEQFF. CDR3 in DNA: TGCGCCAGCAGCTTGGCAGACCCAGCGGGGGGGTGGAATGAGCAGTTCTTC. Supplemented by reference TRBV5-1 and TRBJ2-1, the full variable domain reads KAGVTQTPRYLIKTRGQQVTLSCSPISGHRSVSWYQQTPGQGLQFLFEYFSETQRNKGNFPGRFSGRQFSNSRSEMNVSTLELGDSALYLCASSLADPAGGWNEQFFGPGTRLTVL.